Shown below are 30 T cell receptor beta chains from a single sample sequenced in a study of T cell responses to AZD1222 COVID-19 vaccine. The assay was immunoSEQ multiplex PCR, and TCRdb's table has in-frame clones only and misses some. The profile shows about 150,000 clones, about nine tenths of them singletons. Sample: peripheral blood, taken on day 0 of AZD1222 vaccination. Receptors were obtained from an adult in good health.

The rearrangement joins TRBV19 to TRBJ1-5; D not certain. V dropped 6 bases and J dropped 1 base, with 7 bases sitting between them. This CDR3 comprises 13 residues. CDR1 and CDR2 from the germline V gene are LNHDA and SQIVND (reference sequence). The CDR3 nucleotides are TGTGCCAGTAGCTTACAGAGCAATCAGCCCCAGCATTTT. Protein sequence: CASSLQSNQPQHF.

This clone occurred once. The gene calls are TRBV9 and TRBJ1-3, with D maybe TRBD1 (5 bases). Trimming shortened V by 0 bases and J by 3 bases, and 16 bases separated the two germline ends. CDR3 size: 17 residues. Looked up from germline, CDR1 is SGDLS and CDR2 is YYNGEE. The CDR3 sequence is CASSVAQQAFSGNTIYF. The CDR3 DNA sequence: TGTGCCAGCAGCGTAGCTCAACAGGCCTTCAGTGGAAACACCATATATTTT.

The CDR3 spells CSAEDGANVLTF. DNA of the CDR3: TGCAGCGCCGAAGACGGGGCCAACGTCCTGACTTTC. The V call is TRBV29-1, the J call TRBJ2-6; unclear D gene. Trimming took 7 bases from V and 4 from J, leaving 8 bases between them. Germline CDR1 reads SQVTM; CDR2 reads ANQGSEA. This CDR3 region has 12 residues.

The V and J genes are TRBV6-2 or TRBV6-3 and TRBJ2-3, with D perhaps matching TRBD1 (6 bases). Germline CDR1 is MNHEY and CDR2 is SVGEGT. CDR3 length equals 16 residues. Trimming removed 6 bases from V and 1 base from J, with 17 bases in between. CDR3 amino acids: CASSHPPGVGTDTQYF. The CDR3 coding sequence is TGTGCCAGCAGCCATCCCCCAGGGGTGGGCACAGATACGCAGTATTTT.

This clone was counted once. The V and J genes are TRBV15 and TRBJ1-1; no reliable D call. This CDR3 region has 13 residues. Germline assignment: CDR1 LNHNV and CDR2 YYDKDF (reference sequence). V was cut by 3 bases and J by 1 base, with 6 bases left in between. CDR3 protein: CATSSSPNTEAFF. CDR3 DNA sequence: TGTGCCACCAGCAGTTCTCCGAACACTGAAGCTTTCTTT.

The chain uses TRBV12-3 or TRBV12-4 and TRBJ2-2, with D possibly TRBD2 on 7 matching bases. Trimming stripped 5 bases from V and 8 bases from J, with 12 bases between. The CDR3 has 13 amino acids. The CDR3 DNA sequence: TGTGCCAGCAGTCGGGGGGCCACTGGGGAGCTGTTTTTT. It translates to CASSRGATGELFF.

The rearrangement joins TRBV29-1 to TRBJ1-1, with TRBD1 matching over 10 bases. The CDR3 loop spans 14 amino acids. The germline CDR1 and CDR2 sequences are SQVTM and ANQGSEA. Germline trimming cut 7 bases from V and 5 bases from J; bases unmatched to any gene: 10. The CDR3 loop is CSGDPGQGWTEAFF. The CDR3 nucleotides are TGCAGCGGAGACCCGGGACAGGGGTGGACTGAAGCTTTCTTT.

This chain joins TRBV5-8 and TRBJ2-5; 10 nucleotides match TRBD1. CDR1 SGHTS and CDR2 YDEGEE come from the germline V gene. V dropped 5 bases and J dropped 5; count of bases not matched to a gene: 9. This CDR3 region has 15 residues. Written as DNA, the CDR3 is TGTGCCAGCAGACCTGCGACAGGGGGCGGTGAGACCCAGTACTTC. Translated: CASRPATGGGETQYF.

The gene calls are TRBV7-8 and TRBJ1-1; D unresolved. This CDR3 spans 12 amino acids. Trimming removed 5 bases from V and 6 bases from J, with 10 bases in between. CDR1 is SGHVS and CDR2 is FQNEAQ in the germline V gene. In DNA form, the CDR3 reads TGTGCCAGCAGCCCCATGTCCCCTGAAGCTTTCTTT. It is translated as CASSPMSPEAFF.

This clone was recorded a few times. Other DNA sequences in this sample translate to the same CDR3. The chain is built from TRBV5-4 and TRBJ1-2, with TRBD1 matching 7 bases. This CDR3 has 14 amino acids. CDR1 and CDR2 from the germline V gene are SGHNT and YYREEE (reference sequence). The J segment lost 2 bases and the V segment lost 1 base, leaving 2 bases of the junction unmatched. The CDR3 bases are TGTGCCAGCAGCTTGCCAGGGGGGAACTATGGCTACACCTTC. Protein product: CASSLPGGNYGYTF.

V and J are TRBV5-5 and TRBJ2-7; D uncertain. Germline V gene lookup returns CDR1 SGHKS and CDR2 YYEKEE (reference sequence). With 3 bases removed from V and 2 bases from J, the gap between germline ends came to 15 bases. This CDR3 is built from 15 residues. The CDR3 DNA is TGTGCCAGCAGCTACCAAGACACTGAGACCTACGAGCAGTACTTC. This translates into CASSYQDTETYEQYF.

This sequence joins TRBV21-1 and TRBJ2-3. TRBV21-1 is given as a pseudogene. The CDR3 covers 14 residues. DNA of the CDR3: TGTGCCAGCACGTCGGCGTCCGACACAGATACGCAGTATTTT. Protein: CASTSASDTDTQYF.

This clone was counted a single time. This rearrangement joins TRBV5-4 to TRBJ1-2; 7 nucleotides match TRBD1. The CDR3 covers 13 residues. The germline V gene has CDR1 SGHNT and CDR2 YYREEE (reference sequence). V shed 6 bases and J 7 bases; nucleotides not matched to a gene: 9. The CDR3 here is CASTRDRDSGYTF. For the CDR3, the DNA is TGTGCCAGCACCAGAGACAGGGACTCTGGCTACACCTTC.

V usage is TRBV14 and J usage is TRBJ1-1; 7 bases fit TRBD1. The CDR3 has 14 residues. Trimming cost V 6 bases and J 5 bases; bases outside gene matches: 9. Germline values: CDR1 SGHDN, CDR2 FVKESK. The DNA of the CDR3 is TGTGCCAGCAGGTCGACAGGGAGGACTACTGAAGCTTTCTTT. Translation gives CASRSTGRTTEAFF.

The V gene is TRBV5-6, the J gene TRBJ1-6, with 9 nucleotides matching TRBD1. The junction had 1 base not matched to a gene; V was cut back by 1 base and J by 5 bases. The CDR3 consists of 15 residues. The germline gives CDR1 SGHDT, CDR2 YYEEEE. CDR3 sequence reads: CASSLWDRDNSPLHF. The CDR3 bases are TGTGCCAGCAGCTTGTGGGACAGGGATAATTCACCCCTCCACTTT.

This chain uses TRBV5-1 with TRBJ1-5, with TRBD1 matching over 7 bases. The ends lost 0 bases at V and 5 bases at J; junction bases unmatched: 2. The CDR3 spans 14 residues. Germline-derived CDR1 and CDR2 are SGHRS and YFSETQ. CDR3 coding DNA: TGCGCCAGCAGCTTGGGAGGGGGCTATCAGCCCCAGCATTTT. It translates to CASSLGGGYQPQHF.

This chain links TRBV3-1 (or the pseudogene TRBV3-2) with TRBJ1-1, with D possibly matching TRBD1 (6 bases). V dropped 3 bases and J dropped 1 base, with 9 bases sitting between them. Germline V gives CDR1 LGHDT, CDR2 YNNKEL (reference sequence). The CDR3 consists of 14 residues. CDR3 coding DNA: TGTGCCAGCAGCCATGGACAGTCGAACACTGAAGCTTTCTTT. Residues: CASSHGQSNTEAFF.

By share, this clone ranks as medium-sized. The CDR3 loop is CASSETSGQPTDTQYF. CDR3 bases: TGTGCCAGCAGTGAGACTAGCGGGCAACCTACAGATACGCAGTATTTT. This chain joins TRBV6-2 or TRBV6-3 and TRBJ2-3, with 10 bases lining up with TRBD2. Trimming cost V 5 bases and J 3 bases; bases outside gene matches: 8. This CDR3 contains 16 residues. Germline V CDR1 and CDR2: MNHEY, SVGEGT.

The chain has TRBV9 and TRBJ1-1; TRBD1 is a possible D gene (5 bases). The CDR3 contains 12 residues. CDR1 and CDR2 from the germline V gene are SGDLS and YYNGEE. The V and J ends lost 0 bases and 7 bases respectively, with 7 bases between them. The CDR3 coding sequence is TGTGCCAGCAGCGTAGATCAGGGTGAAGCTTTCTTT. Its translation: CASSVDQGEAFF.

The rearrangement joins TRBV18 to TRBJ1-1, with no clear D. Trimming stripped 2 bases from V and 8 bases from J, with 9 bases between. CDR1 is KGHSH and CDR2 is LQKENI in the germline V gene. The CDR3 extends over 12 amino acids. The CDR3 is CASSPETREAFF. The DNA for the CDR3 is TGTGCCAGCTCACCAGAGACGAGGGAAGCTTTCTTT.

This chain connects TRBV6-5 to TRBJ1-1; 9 nucleotides align to TRBD1. This CDR3 comprises 15 residues. Germline V gene data show CDR1 as MNHEY and CDR2 as SVGAGI. V was clipped by 5 bases and J by 4 bases; unmatched bases: 8. The DNA of the CDR3 is TGTGCCAGCAGTCCGGGGGGACAGGGTTTCACTGAAGCTTTCTTT. Translated, it gives CASSPGGQGFTEAFF.

This clone appeared a single time. The J gene is TRBJ2-3, the V gene TRBV25-1; 12 bases agree with TRBD2. CDR1 is MGHDK and CDR2 is SYGVNS in the germline V gene. The CDR3 has 16 residues. V lost 7 bases, J lost 4 bases, and 9 bases stayed unmatched. The CDR3 loop is CASTHGLAGLSDTQYF. The CDR3 DNA reads TGTGCCAGCACCCACGGACTAGCGGGGTTGTCAGATACGCAGTATTTT.

The V and J genes are TRBV25-1 and TRBJ1-1; D remains ambiguous. Germline CDR1 and CDR2: MGHDK and SYGVNS. With 5 bases removed from V and 7 bases from J, the gap between germline ends came to 14 bases. The CDR3 consists of 13 residues. CDR3 nucleotides: TGTGCCAGCAGTACCCCCCCCCGGAATGAAGCTTTCTTT. Encoded protein: CASSTPPRNEAFF.

The V gene is TRBV5-6, the J gene TRBJ1-2, with 8 bases lining up with TRBD1. Germline CDR1 is SGHDT and CDR2 is YYEEEE. CDR3 size: 14 residues. Trimming removed 3 bases from V and 4 bases from J; junction bases left unmatched: 5. In nucleotides, the CDR3 is TGTGCCAGCAGCTCCGACAGGGGAAGCTATGGCTACACCTTC. This encodes CASSSDRGSYGYTF.

CDR3 nucleotide sequence: TGCGCCAGCAGCCAAGATCACCAGGGTCCTGAAGCTTTCTTT. As protein: CASSQDHQGPEAFF. The J gene is TRBJ1-1, the V gene TRBV4-1; possible D gene TRBD1, 5 bases. V was cut by 0 bases and J by 6 bases, with 11 bases left in between. This CDR3 comprises 14 residues. CDR1 is MGHRA, CDR2 YSYEKL, per germline.

The chain's CDR3 is CASSRGGQGVRETQYF. The CDR3 DNA reads as TGTGCCAGCTCGAGGGGGGGACAGGGGGTTCGGGAGACCCAGTACTTC. The rearrangement links TRBV2 to TRBJ2-5; the match to TRBD1 covers 11 bases. CDR1 and CDR2 from the germline V gene are SNHLY and FYNNEI. The J segment lost 5 bases and the V segment lost 8 bases, leaving 13 bases of the junction unmatched. The CDR3 loop spans 16 amino acids.

The CDR3 sequence is CASSPTGGQYNEQFF. In DNA form, the CDR3 reads TGTGCCAGCAGCCCAACGGGGGGACAATACAATGAGCAGTTCTTC. The J gene is TRBJ2-1, the V gene TRBV6-4, with D possibly matching TRBD2 (7 bases). V lost 6 bases and J lost 4, with 16 bases in between. The CDR3 is 15 amino acids. Germline V lookup: CDR1 MRHNA, CDR2 SNTAGT.

This chain links TRBV5-6 with TRBJ1-2; 7 bases are shared with TRBD1. The V and J ends lost 0 bases and 9 bases, in that order; junction bases with no gene match: 8. CDR1 and CDR2 (germline): SGHDT, YYEEEE. The CDR3 loop spans 14 amino acids. CDR3 residues: CASSLEQGSPSYTF. CDR3 nucleotide sequence: TGTGCCAGCAGCTTGGAACAGGGGTCTCCTAGCTACACCTTC.

This sequence joins TRBV2 and TRBJ2-3, with D perhaps TRBD2 (6 bases). The V gene's germline CDR1 is SNHLY and CDR2 FYNNEI. Trimming pared 4 bases from V and 1 base from J, leaving 12 bases between. This CDR3 is built from 15 residues. The DNA of the CDR3 is TGTGCCAGCAGTGGCGGGCGGGGCGGCACAGATACGCAGTATTTT. The encoded protein is CASSGGRGGTDTQYF.

This chain uses TRBV12-3 or TRBV12-4 with TRBJ1-5; D gene ambiguous. CDR3 length equals 12 residues. The V and J ends lost 1 base and 6 bases respectively, with 4 bases between them. The CDR3 DNA is TGTGCCAGCAGTTTAGGTAGTCAGCCCCAGCATTTT. Its protein is CASSLGSQPQHF.